These 20 T cell receptor beta chains share one sample of origin, sequenced in a study of cytomegalovirus exposure and HLA in healthy donors. PCR used 60 Vbeta primers and 13 Jbeta primers. Method: immunoSEQ multiplex PCR; TCRdb's copy keeps in-frame clones and lacks some. The sample consists of about 82,000 clones, less than 80% of them appearing once. The sample consisted of PBMCs. The source of these receptors is a woman aged 45-65 years in good health and CMV-seropositive.

This clone has more than one count but fewer than ten. The rearrangement uses TRBV28 and TRBJ2-1; the D gene is possibly TRBD1 (6 bases). This CDR3 spans 15 amino acids. Between the trimmed V and J ends, which lost 3 bases and 0 bases, there was a span of 9 bases. Germline assignment: CDR1 MDHEN and CDR2 SYDVKM. The CDR3 region is CASSFLDSSYNEQFF. The CDR3, as DNA: TGTGCCAGCAGTTTCCTGGACAGCTCCTACAATGAGCAGTTCTTC. Complete variable domain (other parts from reference TRBV28 and TRBJ2-1): DVKVTQSSRYLVKRTGEKVFLECVQDMDHENMFWYRQDPGLGLRLIYFSYDVKMKEKGDIPEGYSVSREKKERFSLILESASTNQTSMYLCASSFLDSSYNEQFFGPGTRLTVL.

The genes are TRBV19 and TRBJ2-7; no firm D call. The V gene lost 3 bases and the J gene lost 1 base, with 7 bases spanning the gap. The germline CDR1 and CDR2 sequences are LNHDA and SQIVND (reference sequence). The CDR3 covers 13 residues. The CDR3 DNA follows: TGTGCCAGTAGTATCACAGCTTCCTACGAGCAGTACTTC. It translates to CASSITASYEQYF.

The chain has TRBV6-5 and TRBJ1-5, with TRBD1 matching over 7 bases. The V segment lost 6 bases and the J segment 0 bases; nucleotides outside the gene matches: 2. CDR1 MNHEY and CDR2 SVGAGI come from the germline V gene. The CDR3 covers 14 residues. CDR3 amino acids: CASSRQGSNQPQHF. As DNA, the CDR3 is TGTGCCAGCAGCAGACAGGGTAGCAATCAGCCCCAGCATTTT.

This clone came up once. CDR3 loop: CAASRGPGQGITEAFF. In nucleotides, the CDR3 is TGTGCCGCGAGTAGGGGACCGGGACAGGGGATAACTGAAGCTTTCTTT. This rearrangement joins TRBV19 to TRBJ1-1, with 10 positions matching TRBD1. The CDR3 has 16 residues. Germline V gives CDR1 LNHDA, CDR2 SQIVND (reference sequence). V lost 11 bases and J lost 5; bases outside the gene matches: 17.

The sample holds a few counts of this clone. The chain joins TRBV4-3 to TRBJ1-2; D gene ambiguous. Germline V gene sequence: CDR1 LGHNA, CDR2 YSLEER. This CDR3 comprises 13 residues. With 5 bases removed from V and 4 bases from J, the gap between germline ends came to 11 bases. CDR3 bases: TGCGCCAGCAGCTCTCATAATAGCTATGGCTACACCTTC. It translates to CASSSHNSYGYTF.

The chain recombines TRBV30 with TRBJ1-6; maybe TRBD1 (5 bases). This CDR3 comprises 14 residues. Trimming took 4 bases from V and 6 from J, leaving 13 bases between them. The V gene's germline CDR1 is GTSNPN and CDR2 SVGIG (reference sequence). This CDR3 reads CAWTLGGGNSPLHF. The CDR3 nucleotides read TGTGCCTGGACCCTCGGGGGAGGTAATTCACCCCTCCACTTT.

As concerns this clone: The missing conserved phenylalanine or tryptophan at the end of this CDR3 makes a read error likely. The chain recombines TRBV5-1 with TRBJ1-1; tentatively, D is TRBD1 (5 bases). The CDR3 covers 14 residues. Deletions cut 4 bases from V and 5 bases from J, with 15 bases between. Germline V lookup: CDR1 SGHRS, CDR2 YFSETQ. CDR3 nucleotide sequence: TGCGCCAGCAGCCAGCCCGGGGGGGTGACTGAAGCTTTCCTT. It is translated as CASSQPGGVTEAFL.

The chain employs TRBV7-9 and TRBJ2-2; maybe TRBD1 (6 bases). CDR3 length equals 14 residues. Trimming cost V 4 bases and J 4 bases, with 10 bases left between them. Germline loops: CDR1 SEHNR, CDR2 FQNEAQ (reference sequence). Here the CDR3 reads CASSSDRFTGELFF. The CDR3 DNA follows: TGTGCCAGCAGCTCAGACAGGTTCACCGGGGAGCTGTTTTTT.

This clone is a singleton in its sample. The J gene is TRBJ1-1, the V gene TRBV19; D remains unclear. V was pared by 2 bases and J by 4 bases, with 8 bases between. The CDR3 consists of 13 residues. Looked up from germline, CDR1 is LNHDA and CDR2 is SQIVND (reference sequence). The CDR3 region has the DNA TGTGCCAGTAGTATACGAGGTCTCACTGAAGCTTTCTTT. It yields the protein CASSIRGLTEAFF.

CDR3 loop: CASSFDRRGEKLFF. CDR3 nucleotide sequence: TGTGCCAGCAGTTTTGATCGGAGGGGTGAAAAACTGTTTTTT. The chain uses TRBV6-5 and TRBJ1-4, with D maybe TRBD1 (5 bases). The germline CDR1 and CDR2 sequences are MNHEY and SVGAGI. The CDR3 runs to 14 residues. Trimming took off 4 bases at V and 7 bases at J, with 13 bases between the two ends.

The CDR3 nucleotides are TGTGCCAGTAGTCAACGTGGACTAGCGGGGACCAATGAGCAGTTCTTC. Residues: CASSQRGLAGTNEQFF. The rearrangement links TRBV19 to TRBJ2-1; 12 nucleotides line up with TRBD2. Losses at the gene ends were 5 bases for V and 6 bases for J; bases not matched to a gene: 8. The CDR3 spans 16 residues. Germline V gene data show CDR1 as LNHDA and CDR2 as SQIVND (reference sequence). The variable domain in full, completed from reference TRBV19 and TRBJ2-1, reads DGGITQSPKYLFRKEGQNVTLSCEQNLNHDAMYWYRQDPGQGLRLIYYSQIVNDFQKGDIAEGYSVSREKKESFPLTVTSAQKNPTAFYLCASSQRGLAGTNEQFFGPGTRLTVL.

This clone came up a few times. The rearrangement links TRBV19 to TRBJ2-7; 10 nucleotides match TRBD1. CDR1 and CDR2 (germline): LNHDA, SQIVND (reference sequence). The length of the CDR3 is 15 residues. V trimming: 8 bases; J trimming: 7 bases; junction bases outside the gene matches: 14. CDR3 coding DNA: TGTGCCAGTCGCGGGGTCCGACAGGGGGCAGGGGAGCAGTACTTC. It translates to CASRGVRQGAGEQYF. The complete variable domain, with remaining parts taken from reference TRBV19 and TRBJ2-7, reads DGGITQSPKYLFRKEGQNVTLSCEQNLNHDAMYWYRQDPGQGLRLIYYSQIVNDFQKGDIAEGYSVSREKKESFPLTVTSAQKNPTAFYLCASRGVRQGAGEQYFGPGTRLTVT.

This chain connects TRBV6-1 to TRBJ1-1, with 10 bases identical to TRBD1. This CDR3 spans 15 amino acids. CDR1 is MNHNS and CDR2 is SASEGT in the germline V gene. J gave up 3 bases and V 4 bases, and 5 bases lay outside the gene matches. In DNA form, the CDR3 reads TGTGCCAGCAGTGCGAAGACAGGGGGCTACACTGAAGCTTTCTTT. It encodes CASSAKTGGYTEAFF.

The gene calls are TRBV28 and TRBJ2-2, with a possible D match to TRBD1 (6 bases). With 5 bases removed from V and 4 bases from J, the gap between germline ends came to 20 bases. The CDR3 extends over 17 amino acids. Germline V gene data show CDR1 as MDHEN and CDR2 as SYDVKM. The CDR3 here is CASSDSEAGAVTGELFF. The CDR3 nucleotides are TGTGCCAGCAGTGACAGTGAGGCAGGGGCAGTCACCGGGGAGCTGTTTTTT.

The chain uses TRBV6-6 and TRBJ1-5; TRBD1 is a possible D gene (6 bases). Germline V gene data show CDR1 as MNHNY and CDR2 as SVGAGI (reference sequence). This CDR3 spans 15 amino acids. Trimming stripped 5 bases from V and 0 bases from J, with 11 bases between. The CDR3 loop reads CASSPRTDSNQPQHF. For the CDR3, the DNA is TGTGCCAGCAGTCCCCGGACAGATAGCAATCAGCCCCAGCATTTT.

V usage is TRBV19 and J usage is TRBJ1-6; 7 bases agree with TRBD1. The CDR3 has 16 residues. From germline, CDR1 is LNHDA and CDR2 SQIVND (reference sequence). J was trimmed by 0 bases and V by 5 bases; bases with no gene match: 4. The CDR3 DNA reads as TGTGCCAGTAGTGGGACAGAGAGCTCCTATAATTCACCCCTCCACTTT. Translating it yields CASSGTESSYNSPLHF. The variable domain in full, completed from reference TRBV19 and TRBJ1-6, reads DGGITQSPKYLFRKEGQNVTLSCEQNLNHDAMYWYRQDPGQGLRLIYYSQIVNDFQKGDIAEGYSVSREKKESFPLTVTSAQKNPTAFYLCASSGTESSYNSPLHFGNGTRLTVT.

The chain couples TRBV30 to TRBJ1-2, with a tentative D call TRBD1 (5 bases). Trimming stripped 0 bases from V and 2 bases from J, with 16 bases between. The CDR3 has 16 residues. The germline CDR1 and CDR2 sequences are GTSNPN and SVGIG (reference sequence). DNA of the CDR3: TGTGCCTGGAGTGTAGCCCTCCAGGGAAGAAACTATGGCTACACCTTC. This sequence encodes CAWSVALQGRNYGYTF.

This chain connects TRBV6-5 to TRBJ2-7; the D gene is possibly TRBD2 (7 bases). Germline CDR1 MNHEY, CDR2 SVGAGI. The CDR3 sequence is 13 residues long. Trimming cost V 6 bases and J 5 bases, with 14 bases left between them. DNA for the CDR3: TGTGCCAGCAGGAAGAACGGGGGGCACGAGCAGTACTTC. Translated: CASRKNGGHEQYF.

The J gene is TRBJ1-1, the V gene TRBV29-1; maybe TRBD1 (5 bases). V gave up 3 bases and J gave up 10 bases, with 18 bases separating them. The CDR3 contains 13 residues. The germline V gene encodes CDR1 SQVTM and CDR2 ANQGSEA. CDR3 sequence reads: CSVEGPPREAAFF. CDR3 in DNA: TGCAGCGTTGAGGGGCCCCCTCGCGAAGCAGCTTTCTTT. Filled out from reference TRBV29-1 and TRBJ1-1, the complete variable domain reads SAVISQKPSRDICQRGTSLTIQCQVDSQVTMMFWYRQQPGQSLTLIATANQGSEATYESGFVIDKFPISRPNLTFSTLTVSNMSPEDSSIYLCSVEGPPREAAFFGQGTRLTVV.

This clone was counted a single time. J is TRBJ1-2 and V is TRBV7-9, with D possibly TRBD1 on 5 matching bases. The CDR3 is made up of 15 amino acids. The germline CDR1 and CDR2 sequences are SEHNR and FQNEAQ (reference sequence). Between the trimmed V and J ends, which lost 1 base and 6 bases, there was a span of 15 bases. The CDR3 spells CASSLGADTSDGYTF. DNA of the CDR3: TGTGCCAGCAGCTTAGGGGCGGACACCTCAGATGGCTACACCTTC.